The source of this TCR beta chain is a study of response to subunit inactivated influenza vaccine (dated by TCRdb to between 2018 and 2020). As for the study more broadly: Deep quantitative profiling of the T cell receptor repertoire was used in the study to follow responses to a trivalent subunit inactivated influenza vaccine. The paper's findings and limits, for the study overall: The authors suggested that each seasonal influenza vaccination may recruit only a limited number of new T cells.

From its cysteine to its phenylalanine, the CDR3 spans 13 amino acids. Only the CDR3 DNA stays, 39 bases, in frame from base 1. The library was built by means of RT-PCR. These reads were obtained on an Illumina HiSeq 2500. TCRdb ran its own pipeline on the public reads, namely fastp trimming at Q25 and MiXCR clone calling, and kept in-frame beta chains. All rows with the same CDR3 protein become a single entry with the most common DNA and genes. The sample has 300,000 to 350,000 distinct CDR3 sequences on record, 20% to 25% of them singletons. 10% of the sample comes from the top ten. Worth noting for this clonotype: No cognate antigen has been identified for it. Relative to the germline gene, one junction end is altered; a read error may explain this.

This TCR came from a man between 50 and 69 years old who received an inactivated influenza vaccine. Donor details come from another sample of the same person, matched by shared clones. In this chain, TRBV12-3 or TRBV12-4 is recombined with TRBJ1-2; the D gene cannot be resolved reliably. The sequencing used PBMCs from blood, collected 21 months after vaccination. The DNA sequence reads TGTGCCAGCAGATTAGACGGAAACTATGGCTACACCTTC. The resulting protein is CASRLDGNYGYTF.